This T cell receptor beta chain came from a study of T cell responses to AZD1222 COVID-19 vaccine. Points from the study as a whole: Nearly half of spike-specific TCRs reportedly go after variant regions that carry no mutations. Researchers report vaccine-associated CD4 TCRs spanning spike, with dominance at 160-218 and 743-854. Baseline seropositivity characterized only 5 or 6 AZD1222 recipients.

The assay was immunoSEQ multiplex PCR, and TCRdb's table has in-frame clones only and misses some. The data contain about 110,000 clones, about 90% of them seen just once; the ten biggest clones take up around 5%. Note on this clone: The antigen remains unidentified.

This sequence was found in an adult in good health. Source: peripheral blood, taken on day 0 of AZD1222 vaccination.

This chain's CDR3 is CASSPPGRGTEAFF. In nucleotides, the CDR3 is TGTGCCAGCTCCCCGCCGGGGCGAGGGACTGAAGCTTTCTTT. The chain joins TRBV6-5 to TRBJ1-1; possibly TRBD1 for D (5 bases). The germline CDR1 and CDR2 sequences are MNHEY and SVGAGI. CDR3 length equals 14 residues. Trimming took 8 bases from V and 5 from J, leaving 18 bases between them.